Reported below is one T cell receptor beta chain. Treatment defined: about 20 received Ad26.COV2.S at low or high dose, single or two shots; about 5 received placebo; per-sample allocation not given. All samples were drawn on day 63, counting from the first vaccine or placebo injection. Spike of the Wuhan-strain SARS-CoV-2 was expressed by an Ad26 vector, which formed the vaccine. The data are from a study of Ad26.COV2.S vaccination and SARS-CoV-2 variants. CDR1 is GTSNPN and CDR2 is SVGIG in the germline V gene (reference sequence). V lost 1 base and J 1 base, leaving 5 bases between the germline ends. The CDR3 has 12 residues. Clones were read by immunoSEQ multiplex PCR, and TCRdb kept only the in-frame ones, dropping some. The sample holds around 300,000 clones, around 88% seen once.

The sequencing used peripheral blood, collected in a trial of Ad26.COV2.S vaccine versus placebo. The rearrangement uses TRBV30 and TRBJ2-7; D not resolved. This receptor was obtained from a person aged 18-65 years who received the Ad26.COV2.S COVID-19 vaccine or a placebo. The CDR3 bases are TGTGCCTGGAGTGGTAGGTCCTACGAGCAGTACTTC. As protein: CAWSGRSYEQYF.